The 21 T cell receptor beta chains given below trace back to one sample, sequenced in a study of tumor-infiltrating lymphocytes in primary liver carcinoma (dated by TCRdb to 2016 to 2017). Without any cell sorting, total RNA and DNA were extracted together from roughly 21-30 mg of bulk tissue using the AllPrep DNA/RNA mini kit. This sample was sequenced with an Illumina HiSeq 2500. A constant-region primer and ProtoScript II reverse transcriptase were used to reverse-transcribe TCRbeta-specific cDNA from about 530 ng total RNA. Three nested multiplex PCR rounds, following a slightly modified ARM-PCR procedure, were used to build the TCRbeta libraries. Each of the first two PCR rounds ran for 9 to 10 cycles using multiplex TRBV1-TRBV30 forward primers together with a Cbeta reverse primer. In TCRdb, the public reads were trimmed at Q25 with fastp and aligned with MiXCR, with productive beta chains retained. Under each unique CDR3 protein, matching rows form one entry showing the most common genes and DNA. This sample holds approximately 79,000 distinct CDR3 sequences; approximately 70% were observed only once. The ten largest account for about 30% of the sample.

Sequenced material: liver tumor tissue from sampling region 4. The intended sense of this specimen's cell subset or site label: tumor region T4, right-lateral pole. These receptors came from a man aged 40-49 years with primary liver carcinoma and hepatitis B virus infection.

Turning to this clonotype: One end of the junction is discordant with germline, which a read error may explain. The chain recombines TRBV6-5 with TRBJ2-1; 8 bases match TRBD2. CDR1 and CDR2 from the germline V gene are MNHEY and SVGAGI. The CDR3 totals 14 residues. Written as DNA, the CDR3 is TGTGCCAGTGCCCGACTAGCGTCATACAATGAGCACTTATTC. Protein product: CASARLASYNEHLF.

This clonotype appeared a single time. A much larger clone differs from this one at a single base, so this may be a read error. The chain joins TRBV5-1 to TRBJ2-7; D remains unclear. The germline gives CDR1 SGHRS, CDR2 YFSETQ. The ends were cut back, 3 bases at V and 2 bases at J, with 21 bases in the middle. The CDR3 runs 17 residues. In nucleotides, the CDR3 is TGCGCCAGCAGCTCGGCTTCCTTCGCGGCCGGACCCTACGAGCAGTACTTC. Translated, it gives CASSSASFAAGPYEQYF.

Notes on this clonotype: This may stem from a read error, because a much larger clone lies one nucleotide away. V gene TRBV28 combines with J gene TRBJ2-7; D is uncertain. V was pared by 6 bases and J by 2 bases, with 20 bases between. The CDR3 spans 16 residues. Germline V gene sequence: CDR1 MDHEN, CDR2 SYDVKM. Here the CDR3 DNA reads TGTGCCAGCAGGGCTGCCTCCGGCGGACGCCCCTACGAGCAGTACTTC. Translation gives CASRAASGGRPYEQYF.

About this clonotype itself: One junction end does not reproduce the germline sequence, and a read error may be involved. This chain uses TRBV7-9 with TRBJ2-2, with 7 bases matching TRBD1. Per the germline V gene, CDR1 is SEHNR and CDR2 is FQNEAQ (reference sequence). This CDR3 contains 14 residues. CDR3 DNA sequence: TGTGCCAACAGCTCTCAGACAGGGCCCGGGGAGCTGTTTTTC. It yields the protein CANSSQTGPGELFF. Based on the CDR3 plus reference TRBV7-9 and TRBJ2-2, the full variable domain is DTGVSQNPRHKITKRGQNVTFRCDPISEHNRLYWYRQTLGQGPEFLTYFQNEAQLEKSRLLSDRFSAERPKGSFSTLEIQRTEQGDSAMYLCANSSQTGPGELFFGEGSRLTVL.

Of note for this clonotype: The germline gene is not matched at one end of the junction; a read error may be the cause. The V gene is TRBV20-1, the J gene TRBJ2-7; 7 bases are a match to TRBD1. The CDR3 is 15 residues long. Per germline, CDR1 DFQATT and CDR2 SNEGSKA (reference sequence). The DNA of the CDR3 is TGCAGTGCTTCCTTGGATCCGACAGGGAGTACGGAGCACTACTTC. Its translation is CSASLDPTGSTEHYF.

With regard to this clonotype: The CDR3 does not close with the conserved phenylalanine or tryptophan, likely indicating a read error. V gene TRBV2 combines with J gene TRBJ2-1; D is unclear. The CDR3 spans 11 residues. V lost 6 bases to trimming and J lost 9 bases, with 9 bases between them. The germline V gene encodes CDR1 SNHLY and CDR2 FYNNEI. CDR3 in DNA: TGTGCCAGCAGCGCCATTTCTGAGCAGTTCCTC. This encodes CASSAISEQFL.

As to this clonotype: A read error is likely, as this CDR3 ends without the conserved phenylalanine or tryptophan. This chain uses TRBV29-1 with TRBJ2-1; TRBD2 agrees at 7 bases. CDR1 is SQVTM and CDR2 is ANQGSEA in the germline V gene. This CDR3 has 14 residues. The CDR3 is CSATGGAAYNEQFL. CDR3 DNA: TGCAGTGCTACGGGGGGAGCGGCCTACAATGAGCAGTTCCTC.

This clonotype has a single count. The CDR3 carries no conserved terminal phenylalanine or tryptophan, so it likely arises from a read error. The genes are TRBV6-6 and TRBJ2-1; D not resolved. Germline CDR1 MNHNY, CDR2 SVGAGI (reference sequence). The CDR3 contains 12 residues. The V and J ends lost 0 bases and 6 bases respectively, with 3 bases between them. The CDR3 reads CASSYSVNEQFH. The CDR3 nucleotides are TGTGCCAGCAGTTACTCGGTCAATGAGCAGTTCCAC.

A remark on this clonotype: The junction does not match germline at one end; this may be a read error. The chain joins TRBV4-1 to TRBJ2-7; no firm D call. The CDR3 length is 16 residues. CDR1 and CDR2 (germline): MGHRA, YSYEKL. The CDR3 bases are TGCGCAAGCAGCCAAGATTTTGGCGGAAGCTCTTACGAGCAGTACTTC. It codes for CASSQDFGGSSYEQYF.

Note on this clonotype: One end of the junction does not line up with germline, which may come from a read error. The rearrangement joins TRBV4-1 to TRBJ1-3; the D gene is possibly TRBD1 (6 bases). Germline V gene lookup returns CDR1 MGHRA and CDR2 YSYEKL. CDR3 length equals 15 residues. CDR3 sequence reads: CASNQAWTAGNTTYF. The CDR3 DNA follows: TGCGCCAGTAACCAAGCGTGGACAGCCGGAAACACCACATATTTT.

This clonotype is medium-sized (0.01 to 0.1%). Here the CDR3 DNA reads TGTGCCAGCAGCTTAGTGGCGGGAGGGCAATATGAGCAGTTCTTC. Residues: CASSLVAGGQYEQFF. V gene TRBV11-2 combines with J gene TRBJ2-1, with 9 bases identical to TRBD2. CDR1 and CDR2 from the germline V gene are SGHAT and FQNNGV. The J segment lost 8 bases and the V segment lost 1 base, leaving 6 bases of the junction unmatched. This CDR3 has 15 residues.

About this clonotype: The junction and the germline gene differ at one end; a read error may be behind it. J is TRBJ2-1 and V is TRBV5-8, with D perhaps TRBD2 (5 bases). This CDR3 region has 13 residues. CDR1 is SGHTS, CDR2 YDEGEE, per germline. Here the CDR3 reads CDSSQTSYNEQFF. The CDR3 nucleotides read TGTGACAGCAGCCAAACTAGTTACAACGAGCAGTTCTTC.

This clonotype occurred a few times. Just one base apart from a much larger clone, this may be a read error. Without the conserved terminal phenylalanine or tryptophan, this CDR3 likely stems from a read error. This chain joins TRBV20-1 and TRBJ2-1; unclear D gene. This CDR3 is 14 amino acids long. Looked up from germline, CDR1 is DFQATT and CDR2 is SNEGSKA (reference sequence). V lost 0 bases and J lost 7, with 13 bases in between. In DNA form, the CDR3 reads TGCAGTGCTAGAGATGGTCTGGGGTCGAATGAGCAGTTCTTA. Translating gives CSARDGLGSNEQFL.

The chain is built from TRBV6-1 and TRBJ1-1, with a weak D call TRBD1 (5 bases). V lost 6 bases, J lost 6 bases, and 17 bases lay in between. The CDR3 contains 14 residues. The germline V gene has CDR1 MNHNS and CDR2 SASEGT. In nucleotides, the CDR3 is TGTGCCAGCAGAGCCCAGGGTGCTATATCTGAAGCTTTCTTT. Residues: CASRAQGAISEAFF.

Only a few counts were recorded for this clonotype. The chain combines TRBV20-1 with TRBJ2-7; 7 bases map to TRBD2. The CDR3 is 13 residues long. Germline values: CDR1 DFQATT, CDR2 SNEGSKA (reference sequence). The V and J ends lost 6 bases and 1 base, in that order; junction bases with no gene match: 6. CDR3 nucleotide sequence: TGCAGTGCAGTAGTGGGAGGGTCCTACGAGCAGTACTTC. It encodes CSAVVGGSYEQYF.

The chain employs TRBV5-4 and TRBJ2-2; D is possibly TRBD2 (5 bases). The CDR3 is 16 amino acids. V dropped 0 bases and J dropped 1 base, with 10 bases sitting between them. CDR1 and CDR2 from the germline V gene are SGHNT and YYREEE (reference sequence). CDR3: CASSLDSAGNTGELFF. The CDR3 nucleotides read TGTGCCAGCAGCTTGGATTCGGCGGGGAACACCGGGGAGCTGTTTTTT.

Points on this clonotype: At one boundary the junction diverges from the germline segment, which might be a read error. The gene calls are TRBV10-2 and TRBJ2-5; 8 bases line up with TRBD1. Per the germline V gene, CDR1 is WSHSY and CDR2 is SAAADI. This CDR3 is built from 15 residues. The CDR3 here is CASSKSDRGGESQYF. The CDR3 DNA is TGCGCCAGCAGTAAGTCAGACAGGGGAGGAGAGAGCCAGTACTTC.

This clonotype was counted ten times or more. V and J are TRBV5-5 and TRBJ2-7; 10 bases match TRBD1. The CDR3 is 17 residues long. CDR1 and CDR2 from the germline V gene are SGHKS and YYEKEE (reference sequence). The trim removed 0 bases at V and 3 bases at J, leaving 9 bases unmatched. DNA for the CDR3: TGTGCCAGCAGCTTGGCCCCCCGGACAGGGGGAATCTACGAGCAGTACTTC. Amino acids: CASSLAPRTGGIYEQYF.

This clonotype was detected only a few times. The chain recombines TRBV19 with TRBJ1-4; perhaps TRBD1 as D (6 bases). CDR1 is LNHDA, CDR2 SQIVND, per germline (reference sequence). Trimming removed 9 bases from V and 3 bases from J, with 11 bases in between. This CDR3 spans 13 amino acids. The CDR3 here is CARRTEANEKLFF. DNA for the CDR3: TGTGCCAGACGGACAGAAGCTAATGAAAAACTGTTTTTT.

With regard to this clonotype: This sequence may be a read error, since a much larger clone differs from it by one base. This chain uses TRBV28 with TRBJ2-3; D is unclear. There are 11 residues in the CDR3. Germline values: CDR1 MDHEN, CDR2 SYDVKM. CDR3 coding DNA: TGTGCCGGCAGTATAGGAGATACGCAGTATTTT. As protein: CAGSIGDTQYF.

A word on this clonotype: The junction shows a germline mismatch at one end, possibly a read error. The V call is TRBV14, the J call TRBJ2-7; unclear D gene. Per the germline V gene, CDR1 is SGHDN and CDR2 is FVKESK. The CDR3 length is 13 residues. In DNA form, the CDR3 reads TGTGCCTGCAGCCAAGCTTCAAATCACGAGCAGTACTTC. It encodes CACSQASNHEQYF.